The 5 T cell receptor beta chains below all came from one sample that was sequenced in a study of cytomegalovirus exposure and HLA in healthy donors (dated by TCRdb to the late 2010s). Libraries were constructed by the immunoSEQ multiplex PCR assay. A mixture of 60 forward primers for TCR Vbeta segments and 13 reverse primers for TCR Jbeta segments was used in the multiplex PCR. The clones in this table, taken by TCRdb from immuneACCESS, are in-frame only. Not every clone is retained; where verified, under half of the shortfall comes from an unresolved V gene, and the cause of the rest is unknown. For this sample the table gives around 150,000 clones, of which 82% were detected only once. About 1.6% of the sample is in the top ten clones. Sequenced material: PBMCs. The receptors originated from a girl aged 10 to 17 in good health and CMV-seropositive.

This rearrangement joins TRBV19 to TRBJ2-5, with TRBD2 matching 10 bases. This CDR3 spans 15 amino acids. Trimming took 5 bases from V and 5 from J; bases not matched to a gene: 8. From germline, CDR1 is LNHDA and CDR2 SQIVND (reference sequence). The CDR3, as DNA: TGTGCCAGTAGTCTAGCGGGAGTAGTTGAGGAGACCCAGTACTTC. Translated, it gives CASSLAGVVEETQYF. The full variable domain, rest sourced from reference TRBV19 and TRBJ2-5, is DGGITQSPKYLFRKEGQNVTLSCEQNLNHDAMYWYRQDPGQGLRLIYYSQIVNDFQKGDIAEGYSVSREKKESFPLTVTSAQKNPTAFYLCASSLAGVVEETQYFGPGTRLLVL.

This clone was found a few times. The chain joins TRBV7-2 to TRBJ2-5, with D perhaps matching TRBD1 (6 bases). Per germline, CDR1 SGHTA and CDR2 FQGNSA. The CDR3 spans 19 residues. V lost 4 bases and J lost 4, with 28 bases in between. The CDR3 sequence: CASSSPYPRTGQTGETQYF. The CDR3 nucleotides read TGTGCCAGCAGCTCCCCTTACCCACGAACAGGACAGACTGGAGAGACCCAGTACTTC.

The chain uses TRBV30 and TRBJ1-5, with a weak D call TRBD1 (5 bases). Germline loops: CDR1 GTSNPN, CDR2 SVGIG (reference sequence). Between the trimmed V and J ends, which lost 5 bases and 5 bases, there was a span of 25 bases. There are 17 residues in the CDR3. DNA of the CDR3: TGTGCCTGGGGGGTTGAGGACGGGCTTAAGGGGCATCAGCCCCAGCATTTT. This sequence encodes CAWGVEDGLKGHQPQHF.

The chain combines TRBV5-1 with TRBJ2-2, with TRBD2 matching 10 bases. V was clipped by 0 bases and J by 5 bases; unmatched bases: 10. CDR3 length equals 18 residues. Germline V CDR1 and CDR2: SGHRS, YFSETQ. The CDR3 DNA reads TGCGCCAGCAGCTTGGCTAGCGGGAGTAATTTGGAGACCGGGGAGCTGTTTTTT. Translating it yields CASSLASGSNLETGELFF.

The V call is TRBV7-9, the J call TRBJ1-2; the match to TRBD1 covers 12 bases. Per the germline V gene, CDR1 is SEHNR and CDR2 is FQNEAQ (reference sequence). This CDR3 comprises 18 residues. Trimming took 4 bases from V and 1 from J; bases not matched to a gene: 10. CDR3 coding DNA: TGTGCCAGCAGCTACCCTCCGGGACAGGGGGCCGGTAACTATGGCTACACCTTC. Its translation is CASSYPPGQGAGNYGYTF.